This TCR beta chain stems from a study of lymphopenia after photon versus proton radiotherapy. Remarks on this clone: Its antigen remains unknown.

Generated by immunoSEQ multiplex PCR, the TCRdb table keeps only in-frame clones and is missing some. The profile shows 70,000 to 95,000 clones, around 83% of them singletons. V lost 0 bases and J lost 7, with 28 bases in between. CDR3 size: 19 residues. CDR1 is SQVTM and CDR2 is ANQGSEA in the germline V gene. Study outcomes and limitations: Proton therapy kept repertoires fairly stable, unlike photons, which gained effector/memory cells. Oligoclonal CD8+ Temra expansion after nadir drove photon patients' diversity drop.

The chain links TRBV29-1 to TRBJ2-1, with TRBD2 as a possible D gene (5 bases). The sequence was collected from a man between 60 and 70 years old with pancreatic cancer. Source: peripheral blood, taken from a patient treated with proton-based radiotherapy. The CDR3 bases are TGCAGCGTTGAAGATCTTCGAGAGGGAAGACTTCGAACTAATAATGAGCAGTTCTTC. As protein: CSVEDLREGRLRTNNEQFF.